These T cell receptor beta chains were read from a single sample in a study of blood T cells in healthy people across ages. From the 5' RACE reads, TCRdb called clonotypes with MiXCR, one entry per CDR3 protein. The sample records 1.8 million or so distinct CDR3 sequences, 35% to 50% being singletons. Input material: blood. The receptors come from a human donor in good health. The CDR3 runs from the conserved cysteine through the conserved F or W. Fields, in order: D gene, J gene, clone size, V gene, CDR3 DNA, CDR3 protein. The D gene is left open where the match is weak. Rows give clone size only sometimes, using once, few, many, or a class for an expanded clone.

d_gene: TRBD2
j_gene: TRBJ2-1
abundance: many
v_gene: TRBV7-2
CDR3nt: TGTGCCAGCAGCTTAGGCCTAGCGGGGGGGCTGAATGAGCAGTTCTTC
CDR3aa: CASSLGLAGGLNEQFF

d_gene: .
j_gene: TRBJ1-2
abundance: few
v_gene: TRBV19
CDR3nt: TGTGCCAGTAGTATCGGTGATGGCTACACCTTC
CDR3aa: CASSIGDGYTF

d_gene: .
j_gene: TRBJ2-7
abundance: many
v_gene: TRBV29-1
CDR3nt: TGCAGCGTTGGGGTAGACAGCTACGAGCAGTACTTC
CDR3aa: CSVGVDSYEQYF

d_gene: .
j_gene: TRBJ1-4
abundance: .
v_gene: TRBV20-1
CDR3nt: TGCAGTGCTTTGCGGGATCAGGCAGCTAATGAAAAACTGTTTTTT
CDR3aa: CSALRDQAANEKLFF

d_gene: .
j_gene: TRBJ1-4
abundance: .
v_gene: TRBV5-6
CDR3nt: TGTGCCAGCAGCTCCGCAATGACAGGCCTACCTGAAAAACTGTTTTTT
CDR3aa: CASSSAMTGLPEKLFF

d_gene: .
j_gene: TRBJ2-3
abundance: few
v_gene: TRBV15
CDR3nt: TGTGCCACCAGCCGCTCAATAGGACCGCCGGGTACGCAGTATTTT
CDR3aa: CATSRSIGPPGTQYF

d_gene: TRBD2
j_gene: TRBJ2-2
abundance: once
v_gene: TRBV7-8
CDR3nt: TGTGCCAGCAGCTTCGTCACGGGGGGGAGAGCCGGGGAGCTGTTTTTT
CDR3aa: CASSFVTGGRAGELFF

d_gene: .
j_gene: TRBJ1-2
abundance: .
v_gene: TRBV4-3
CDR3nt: TGCGCCAGCAGCCAAGATGAGGAAAACTATGGCTACACCTTC
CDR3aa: CASSQDEENYGYTF

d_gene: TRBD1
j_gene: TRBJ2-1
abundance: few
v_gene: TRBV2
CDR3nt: TGTGCCAGCAAAAAGACGGGACAGGGAATTTGGGAGCAGTTCTTC
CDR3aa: CASKKTGQGIWEQFF

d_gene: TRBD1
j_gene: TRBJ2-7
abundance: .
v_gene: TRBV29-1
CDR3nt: TGCAGCGTTGAAGGGGACAGGGGGCGATCCTACAATGAGCAGTACTTC
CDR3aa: CSVEGDRGRSYNEQYF

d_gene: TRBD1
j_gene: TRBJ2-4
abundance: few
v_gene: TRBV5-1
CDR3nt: TGCGCCAGCAGCCCCTACCCGGACAGGGAAGGGAACATTCAGTACTTC
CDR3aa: CASSPYPDREGNIQYF

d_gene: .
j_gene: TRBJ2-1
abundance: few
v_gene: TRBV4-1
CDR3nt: TGCGCCAGCAGCCAACAGGGTAATTCAAATGAGCAGTTCTTC
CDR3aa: CASSQQGNSNEQFF

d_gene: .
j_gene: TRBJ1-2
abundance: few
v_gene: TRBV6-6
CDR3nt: TGTGCCAGCAGTTACTCGGTGGGCCCGAGTTATGGCTACACCTTC
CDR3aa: CASSYSVGPSYGYTF

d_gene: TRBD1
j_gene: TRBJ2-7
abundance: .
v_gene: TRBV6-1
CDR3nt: TGTGCCAGCAGTTTAACCGGGACAGGGGTGGATCAACGGCAGTACTTC
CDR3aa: CASSLTGTGVDQRQYF

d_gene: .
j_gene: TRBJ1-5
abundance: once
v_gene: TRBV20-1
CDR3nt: TGCAGTGCTACTCGACGGGAGCAGCCCCAGCATTTT
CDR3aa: CSATRREQPQHF

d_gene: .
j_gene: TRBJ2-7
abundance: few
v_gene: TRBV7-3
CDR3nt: TGTGCCAGCAGCATCACAGGGAACGCGTACGAGCAGTACTTC
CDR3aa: CASSITGNAYEQYF

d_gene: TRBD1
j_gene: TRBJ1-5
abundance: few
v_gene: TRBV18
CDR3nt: TGTGCCAGCTCACCGTCGACAGGGGACAATCAGCCCCAGCATTTT
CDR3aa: CASSPSTGDNQPQHF

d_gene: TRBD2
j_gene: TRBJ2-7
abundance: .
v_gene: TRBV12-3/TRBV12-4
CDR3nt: TGTGCCAGCAGTCACCAAGCGGGGGGGATATACGAGCAGTACTTC
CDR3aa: CASSHQAGGIYEQYF

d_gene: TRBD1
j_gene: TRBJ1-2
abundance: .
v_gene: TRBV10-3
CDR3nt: TGTGCCATCAGTGGAGGGACAGGGGCGGAAGGCTACACCTTC
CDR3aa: CAISGGTGAEGYTF

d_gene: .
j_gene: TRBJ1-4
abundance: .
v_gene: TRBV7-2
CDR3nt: TGTGCCAGCAGCTTAGTAGGGGTCCCCAATGAAAAACCGTTTTTT
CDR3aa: CASSLVGVPNEKPFF

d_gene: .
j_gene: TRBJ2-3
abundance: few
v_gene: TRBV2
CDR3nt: TGTGCCAGCAGTGAGAGGGTCTCCACAGATACGCAGTATTTT
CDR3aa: CASSERVSTDTQYF

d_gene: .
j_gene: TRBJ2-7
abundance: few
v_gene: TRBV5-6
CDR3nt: TGTGCCAGCAGCTTATTATCTCACAGGTCGGGTCGGTACTTC
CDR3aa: CASSLLSHRSGRYF

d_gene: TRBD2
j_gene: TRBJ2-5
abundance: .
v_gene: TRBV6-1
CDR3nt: TGTGCCAGCAGACGGACTAGCGGGGGACCGTACCAAGAGACCCAGTACTTC
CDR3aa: CASRRTSGGPYQETQYF

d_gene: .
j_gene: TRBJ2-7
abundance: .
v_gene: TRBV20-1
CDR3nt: TGCAGTGCTAGAGAAGGTTACAGGCCCGTCTCTGAGCAGTACTTC
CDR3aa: CSAREGYRPVSEQYF

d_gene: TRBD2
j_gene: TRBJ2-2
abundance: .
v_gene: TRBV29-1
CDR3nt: TGCAGCGCAGGACTAGCCGGGGAGCTGTTTTTT
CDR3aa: CSAGLAGELFF

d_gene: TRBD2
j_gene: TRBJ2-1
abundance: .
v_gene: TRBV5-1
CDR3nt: TGCGCCAGCAGCTTGAGCGGGACCCCCTCCTACAATGAGCAGTTCTTC
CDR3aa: CASSLSGTPSYNEQFF

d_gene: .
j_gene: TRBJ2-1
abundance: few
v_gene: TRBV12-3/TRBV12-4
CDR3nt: TGTGCCAGCAGTCCCTCAAGGGGGTGGGGCTCCTACAATGAGCAGTTCTTC
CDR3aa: CASSPSRGWGSYNEQFF

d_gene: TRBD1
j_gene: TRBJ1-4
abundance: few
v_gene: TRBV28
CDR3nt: TGTGCCAGCAGTTTATGGGGCAGGGGGGGAGAAAAACTGTTTTTT
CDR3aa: CASSLWGRGGEKLFF

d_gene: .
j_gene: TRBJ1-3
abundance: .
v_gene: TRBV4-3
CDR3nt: TGCGCCAGCAGCCAAGTCGGAGTTAACACCATATATTTT
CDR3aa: CASSQVGVNTIYF

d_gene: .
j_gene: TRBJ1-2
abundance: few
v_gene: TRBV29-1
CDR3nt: TGCAGCGTTGCCCCAGCAGGGCAAGTGACGGATGGCTACACCTTC
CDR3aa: CSVAPAGQVTDGYTF

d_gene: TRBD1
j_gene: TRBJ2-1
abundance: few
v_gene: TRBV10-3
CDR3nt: TGTGCCATCAGTCAGACAGGGGGGTCTTCCTACAATGAGCAGTTCTTC
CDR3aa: CAISQTGGSSYNEQFF

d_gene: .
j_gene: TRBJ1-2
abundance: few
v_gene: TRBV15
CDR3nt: TGTGCCACCAGCATTAGAACCATAGATGGCTACACCTTC
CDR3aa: CATSIRTIDGYTF

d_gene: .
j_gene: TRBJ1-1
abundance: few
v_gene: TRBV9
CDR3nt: TGTGCCAGCAGCGTAGGGACCAGAAACACTGAAGCTTTCTTT
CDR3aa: CASSVGTRNTEAFF

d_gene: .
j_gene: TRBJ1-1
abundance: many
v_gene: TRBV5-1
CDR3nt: TGTGCCAGCAGTTACTCGGGGGGAGACACTGAAGCTTTCTTT
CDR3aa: CASSYSGGDTEAFF

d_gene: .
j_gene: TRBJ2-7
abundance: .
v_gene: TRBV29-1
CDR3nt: TGCAGCGTTTCGGCCCCCGGGGAGGCCTACGAGCAGTACTTC
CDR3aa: CSVSAPGEAYEQYF

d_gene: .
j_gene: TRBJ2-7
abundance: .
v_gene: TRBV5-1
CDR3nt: TGCGCCAGCAGCTTGAACACAGGGTCGAACTACGAGCAGTACTTC
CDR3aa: CASSLNTGSNYEQYF

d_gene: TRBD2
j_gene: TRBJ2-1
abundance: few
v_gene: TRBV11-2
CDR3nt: TGTGCCAGCAGCGTACCTACCGGGACTAGCGGGGGGACACGCTCCTACAATGAGCAGTTCTTC
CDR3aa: CASSVPTGTSGGTRSYNEQFF

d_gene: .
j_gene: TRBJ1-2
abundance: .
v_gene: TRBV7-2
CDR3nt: TGTGCCAGCAGCGAAGACACCCTAGCGAACTATGGCTACACCTTC
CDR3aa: CASSEDTLANYGYTF

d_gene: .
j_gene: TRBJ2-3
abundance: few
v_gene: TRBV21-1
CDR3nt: TGCGATTTCTACACAGATACGCAGTATTTT
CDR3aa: CDFYTDTQYF

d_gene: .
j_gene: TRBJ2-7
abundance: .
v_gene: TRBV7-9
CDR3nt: TGTGCCAGCAGCTTAGTACGGGCCGGGATCGACGAGCAGTACTTC
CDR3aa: CASSLVRAGIDEQYF

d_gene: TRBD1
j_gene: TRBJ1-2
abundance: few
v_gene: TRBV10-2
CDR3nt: TGCGCCAGCATCGGGACAGATAACTATGGCTACACCTTC
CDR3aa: CASIGTDNYGYTF

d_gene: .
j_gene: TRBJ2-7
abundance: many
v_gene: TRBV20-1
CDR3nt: TGCAGTGCTAGAGCTGCCCCCGGGGCCTTACGCTACGAGCAGTACTTC
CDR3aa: CSARAAPGALRYEQYF

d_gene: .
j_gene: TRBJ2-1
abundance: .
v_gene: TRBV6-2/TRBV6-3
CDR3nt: TGTGCCAGCAGTTACGCAAACCCGGGACGGGGGTCGTTCTTC
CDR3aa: CASSYANPGRGSFF

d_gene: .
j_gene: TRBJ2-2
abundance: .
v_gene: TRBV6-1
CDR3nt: TGTGCCAGCCAAGGGACGGTGAACACCGGGGAGCTGTTTTTT
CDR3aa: CASQGTVNTGELFF

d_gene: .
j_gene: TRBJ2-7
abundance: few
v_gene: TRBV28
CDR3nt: TGTGCCAGCAGTTTCGCTGCGGGGGCCGGTTACGAGCAGTACTTC
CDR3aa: CASSFAAGAGYEQYF

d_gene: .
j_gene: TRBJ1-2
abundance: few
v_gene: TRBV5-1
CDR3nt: TGCGCCAGCAGCTTGGATGGACAGCTCGATGGCTACACCTTC
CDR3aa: CASSLDGQLDGYTF

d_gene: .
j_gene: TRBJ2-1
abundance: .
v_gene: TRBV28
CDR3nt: TGTGCCAGCAGTTCGGACTCAGAGGGCCGCCATTTCAATGAGCAGTTCTTC
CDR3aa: CASSSDSEGRHFNEQFF